This section outlines one TCR beta chain sequence together with its context. Its specificity is unknown. Generated by immunoSEQ multiplex PCR, the TCRdb table keeps only in-frame clones and is missing some. Of about 2.3 million clones detected, 80% to 95% appear once; the ten largest clones hold approximately 0.4%. The record originates from a study of shared clonotypes between healthy human individuals. Looked up from germline, CDR1 is MNHEY and CDR2 is SMNVEV (reference sequence). The V gene lost 6 bases and the J gene lost 5 bases, with 13 bases spanning the gap. This CDR3 contains 14 residues. General observations from the study: For naive CD4 cells, approximately 4.7% of clonotypes were shared across a few donors.

This TCR derives from a man aged 18 to 30 in good health. Some clones in this sample may be carry-over from other donors' samples. The specimen was naive CD4+ T cells from PBMCs. Regarding subset: CD45RA+ positively selected. V usage is TRBV27 and J usage is TRBJ2-2; tentatively, D is TRBD2 (6 bases). The chain's CDR3 is CASRPAGSTGELFF. The CDR3 region has the DNA TGTGCCAGCAGGCCTGCGGGGTCAACCGGGGAGCTGTTTTTT.